The 4 T cell receptor beta chains reported below all come from one sample, sequenced in a study of blood T cells in healthy people across ages. It was with a sample-barcoded 5' primer and a J-beta primer mix that a second PCR of roughly 7 to 12 cycles was run. TCRdb itself ran the 5' RACE reads through MiXCR, one entry per CDR3 protein. The sample lists some 1.7 million distinct CDR3 sequences, 28% occurring once. Sequenced material: blood. Receptors originate from a woman in her twenties or thirties in good health.

Comments on this clonotype: The junction does not match germline at one end; this may be a read error. CDR3 nucleotides: TGTGCCATCAGTAGCGGAGTAAATGAGCAGTTCTTC. This sequence encodes CAISSGVNEQFF. This sequence joins TRBV6-2 or TRBV6-3 and TRBJ2-1; possible D gene TRBD2, 6 bases. The CDR3 is made up of 12 amino acids. Germline-derived CDR1 and CDR2 are MNHEY and SVGEGT.

This clonotype has more than one count but fewer than ten. The chain has TRBV27 and TRBJ2-5; 7 positions match TRBD2. The germline gives CDR1 MNHEY, CDR2 SMNVEV (reference sequence). The CDR3 extends over 14 amino acids. Trimming at V came to 6 bases and at J to 2 bases, leaving 6 bases not matched to a gene. The CDR3 nucleotides are TGTGCCAGCAGAGTCCGGGAGGCGCAAGAGACCCAGTACTTC. Translating gives CASRVREAQETQYF.

There are many counts of this clonotype. This chain uses TRBV12-3 or TRBV12-4 with TRBJ2-1, with TRBD1 as a possible D gene (5 bases). The CDR3 has 11 residues. Trimming removed 6 bases at V and 9 bases at J, with 9 bases between. CDR3 sequence reads: CASSRDSEQFF. The CDR3 DNA is TGTGCCAGCAGCCGCGACAGTGAGCAGTTCTTC.

Of note for this clonotype: A much larger clone is a single base away; this may be a read error. This sequence joins TRBV7-9 and TRBJ1-5; 8 bases match TRBD1. In germline, CDR1 is SEHNR, CDR2 FQNEAQ (reference sequence). The CDR3 contains 14 residues. For the CDR3, the DNA is TGTGCCTGCAGCCAGGGGGCTAGCAATCAGCCCCAGCATTTT. This encodes CACSQGASNQPQHF.